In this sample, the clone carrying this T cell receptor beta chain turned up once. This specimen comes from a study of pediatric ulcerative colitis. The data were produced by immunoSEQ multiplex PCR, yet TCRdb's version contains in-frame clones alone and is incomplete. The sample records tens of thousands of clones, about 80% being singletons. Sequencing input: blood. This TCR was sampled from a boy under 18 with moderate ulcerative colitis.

CDR3 bases: TGTGCCAGCAGTTTCTCCGGTGGGACCGCCTACAATGAGCAGTTCTTC. As protein: CASSFSGGTAYNEQFF. The chain joins TRBV28 to TRBJ2-1; D assignment may be TRBD1 or TRBD2 (5 bases each). V dropped 3 bases and J dropped 2 bases, with 14 bases sitting between them. The CDR3 is made up of 16 amino acids. The germline CDR1 and CDR2 sequences are MDHEN and SYDVKM.